This T cell receptor (beta chain) was obtained from a study of Graves' ophthalmopathy and Graves' hyperthyroidism. Enrollment excluded any patients with other autoimmune diseases, uncontrolled infections, pregnancy or lactation. For repertoire sequencing, the TCR beta CDR3 regions were amplified from RNA transcripts. HTBI primers were employed in first-round RT-PCR, then a second-round multiplex PCR followed. TCRdb re-analysed the multiplex PCR reads in MiXCR, keeping a single row per CDR3 protein. This repertoire shows some 170,000 distinct CDR3 sequences, 35% to 45% found once; its top ten account for nearly 9%. Germline V gene lookup returns CDR1 PRHDT and CDR2 FYEKMQ (reference sequence). V lost 4 bases to trimming and J lost 2 bases, with 8 bases between them. There are 13 residues in the CDR3. The count of this clonotype is one.

The sample taken for sequencing was peripheral blood. This chain connects TRBV13 to TRBJ2-5; the D is unclear. This receptor was taken from a young man with Graves' ophthalmopathy. In nucleotides, the CDR3 is TGTGCCAGCAGCTCCGCCCGTCAAGAGACCCAGTACTTC. Translation gives CASSSARQETQYF.